This entry concerns a single TCR beta chain. The target antigen is unknown. TCRdb re-called the 5' RACE reads with MiXCR, one entry per CDR3 protein. The sample consists of about 190,000 distinct CDR3 sequences, approximately 15% of them appearing once. This specimen belongs to a study of identical twins. Findings of the study overall: Alpha sequences out of frame and shared by twins had excess low generation probability. Beta clonotypes that were abundant in cord blood contained fewer insertions, a pattern absent from memory repertoires.

Germline CDR1 is SGHRS and CDR2 is YFSETQ. This CDR3 contains 17 residues. Trimming left V 4 bases short and J 0 bases short, with 18 bases between. This sample also appeared in a second study, on T cells expressing NK-cell markers. From that study: CD3+CD56+NKG2C+, CD3+CD56+NKG2C- and CD3+CD56-NKG2C+ T cells, once sorted, supplied the TCR beta repertoires. The share of CD8+ T cells held by dominant NKG2C+ clonotypes was about 1.0-8% in over 5 donors.

This chain connects TRBV5-1 to TRBJ2-3; D may be TRBD2 (6 bases). Sequenced input: CD8+ T cells sorted from blood. The TCR comes from a woman aged 18-35 years in good health. The CDR3 DNA follows: TGCGCCAGCAGCGCCCCTACCGGGAGATCTAGCACAGATACGCAGTATTTT. Its translation is CASSAPTGRSSTDTQYF.